This paragraph covers one TCR beta chain sequence. The target of this receptor is not known. It has no much larger one-base neighbor in the sample; base qualities were not kept. The data are from a study of T cell changes during pregnancy in multiple sclerosis (dated by TCRdb to the late 2010s). Regarding the study in general: In women with multiple sclerosis, the researchers looked at how the T cell repertoire shifted as pregnancy progressed.

The library was built by means of the immunoSEQ multiplex PCR assay. What TCRdb holds here is the immuneACCESS table cut down to in-frame rearrangements. Part of the clones is not present; checked against another copy, under half of the missing clones reflect an unresolved V gene, and the others are unexplained. Across this sample there are 90,000 to 120,000 clones, with 80% to 95% seen only once. Jointly, the top ten make up approximately 3.5% of the sample. Sequenced material: peripheral blood, taken after pregnancy. This TCR derives from a female donor with multiple sclerosis, enrolled in a pregnancy study.

Read as DNA, the sequence is TGCGCCAGCAGTGAGAAGCGGGGGGGGACAGATACGCAGTATTTT. Its protein is CASSEKRGGTDTQYF. Rearrangement joined TRBV10-1 to TRBJ2-3; the central 10 bases match TRBD2. Including cysteine and phenylalanine, the CDR3 has 15 amino acids. Of all the DNA, just the CDR3 is kept, 45 bases in frame from base 1. From the germline V gene (reference sequence), CDR1 is WNHNN and CDR2 is SYGVQD. V is trimmed back by 2 bases and J by 3 bases, and the junction contains 2 bases that no gene match accounts for.